A single sample gave rise to the 9 T cell receptor beta chains below, sequenced in a study of T cell responses to AZD1222 COVID-19 vaccine. Some clones are missing from TCRdb's copy, which holds only in-frame ones; the method was immunoSEQ multiplex PCR. The sample holds 100,000 to 150,000 clones; over 75% are singletons and the top ten take roughly 5.4%. The specimen was peripheral blood, collected on day 0 of AZD1222 vaccination. The origin of the receptors is an adult in good health.

This chain joins TRBV28 and TRBJ2-6; D uncertain. Germline values: CDR1 MDHEN, CDR2 SYDVKM. The CDR3 runs to 16 residues. V lost 3 bases, J lost 1 base, and 10 bases lay in between. The CDR3 spells CASSFISFSGANVLTF. The CDR3 DNA reads as TGTGCCAGCAGTTTTATCTCTTTTTCTGGGGCCAACGTCCTGACTTTC.

The chain employs TRBV5-1 and TRBJ2-5; D unresolved. The germline CDR1 and CDR2 sequences are SGHRS and YFSETQ. V gave up 4 bases and J gave up 4 bases, with 5 bases separating them. This CDR3 spans 11 amino acids. In DNA, the CDR3 is TGCGCCAGCAGCCGAGGAGAGACCCAGTACTTC. Encoded protein: CASSRGETQYF.

The chain combines TRBV7-9 with TRBJ2-1; D call uncertain. The V gene lost 5 bases and the J gene lost 7 bases, with 12 bases spanning the gap. Germline V gene lookup returns CDR1 SEHNR and CDR2 FQNEAQ (reference sequence). CDR3 size: 13 residues. The CDR3 bases are TGTGCCAGCAGCCCGGAATTGCCAAATGAGCAGTTCTTC. It codes for CASSPELPNEQFF.

For the CDR3, the DNA is TGCAGCGGTCCCAGGGGAGATGAGCAGTTCTTC. Amino acids: CSGPRGDEQFF. The chain combines TRBV29-1 with TRBJ2-1; possibly TRBD1 for D (6 bases). V lost 7 bases, J lost 8 bases, and 12 bases lay in between. CDR3 size: 11 residues. The germline gives CDR1 SQVTM, CDR2 ANQGSEA.

The CDR3 region has the DNA TGCAGCGTTGAATCCTCGTCGGGCCGAGAGACCCAGTACTTC. Translated, it gives CSVESSSGRETQYF. The genes are TRBV29-1 and TRBJ2-5; no clear D. The CDR3 sequence is 14 residues long. The V gene's germline CDR1 is SQVTM and CDR2 ANQGSEA. Between the trimmed V and J ends, which lost 2 bases and 4 bases, there was a span of 14 bases.

V gene TRBV6-1 combines with J gene TRBJ2-7, with TRBD1 matching 8 bases. The V segment lost 1 base and the J segment 2 bases; nucleotides outside the gene matches: 4. Per the germline V gene, CDR1 is MNHNS and CDR2 is SASEGT. CDR3 size: 15 residues. CDR3 coding DNA: TGTGCCAGCAGTGAAGGACAGGGGCTAACCTACGAGCAGTACTTC. Translating it yields CASSEGQGLTYEQYF.

The chain employs TRBV29-1 and TRBJ1-3; D unclear. This CDR3 spans 12 amino acids. Trimming left V 2 bases short and J 3 bases short, with 5 bases between. Germline loops: CDR1 SQVTM, CDR2 ANQGSEA. This CDR3 is CSVETDGNTIYF. The CDR3 coding sequence is TGCAGCGTTGAAACGGATGGAAACACCATATATTTT.

This chain uses TRBV6-2 or TRBV6-3 with TRBJ1-5; D gene ambiguous. Germline CDR1 MNHEY, CDR2 SVGEGT. Trimming left V 6 bases short and J 6 bases short, with 12 bases between. The CDR3 length is 13 residues. The CDR3 DNA is TGTGCCAGCAGCGACACCTTAGGTCAGCCCCAGCATTTT. Protein product: CASSDTLGQPQHF.

The chain uses TRBV19 and TRBJ1-5; the D gene is possibly TRBD1 (6 bases). The V gene's germline CDR1 is LNHDA and CDR2 SQIVND (reference sequence). V was cut by 7 bases and J by 6 bases, with 19 bases left in between. CDR3 length: 15 residues. CDR3 protein: CASTPTGKSTQPQHF. The DNA of the CDR3 is TGTGCCAGTACCCCCACAGGGAAGAGTACTCAGCCCCAGCATTTT.